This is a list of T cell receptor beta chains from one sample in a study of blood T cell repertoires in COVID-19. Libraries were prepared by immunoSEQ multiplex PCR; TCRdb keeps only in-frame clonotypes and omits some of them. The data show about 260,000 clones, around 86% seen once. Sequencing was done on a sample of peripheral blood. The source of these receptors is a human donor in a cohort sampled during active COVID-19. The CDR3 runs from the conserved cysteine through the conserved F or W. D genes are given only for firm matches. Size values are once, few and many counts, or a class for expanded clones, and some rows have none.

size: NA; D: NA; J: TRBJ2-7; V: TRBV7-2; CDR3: CASSLAAGTAYEQYF
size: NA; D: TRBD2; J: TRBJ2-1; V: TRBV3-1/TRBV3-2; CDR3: CASSPTASGYNEQFF
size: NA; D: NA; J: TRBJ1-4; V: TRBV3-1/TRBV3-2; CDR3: CASSQSREKLFF
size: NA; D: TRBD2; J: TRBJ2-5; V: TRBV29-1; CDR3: CSVNSGSGETQYF
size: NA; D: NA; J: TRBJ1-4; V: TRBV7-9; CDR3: CASSFFRSRNEKLFF
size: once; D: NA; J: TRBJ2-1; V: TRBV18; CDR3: CASSPQGRENEQFF
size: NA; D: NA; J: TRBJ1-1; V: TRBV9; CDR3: CASSVGPQDTPGAFF
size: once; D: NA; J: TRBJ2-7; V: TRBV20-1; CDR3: CSAADSYEQYF
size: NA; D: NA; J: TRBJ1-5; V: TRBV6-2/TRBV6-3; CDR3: CASSYLNSNQPQHF
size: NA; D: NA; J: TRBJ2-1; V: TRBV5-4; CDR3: CASSNGGPGYNEQFF
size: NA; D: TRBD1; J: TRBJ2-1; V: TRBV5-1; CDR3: CASRQGESYNEQFF
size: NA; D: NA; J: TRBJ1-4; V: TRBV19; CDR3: CASSAQGEKLFF
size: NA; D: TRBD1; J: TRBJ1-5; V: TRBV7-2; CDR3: CASSPNGQGLQPQHF
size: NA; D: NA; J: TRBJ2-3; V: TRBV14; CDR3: CASSQGQTPDTQYF
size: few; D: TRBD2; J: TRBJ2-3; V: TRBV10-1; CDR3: CASATAGAGADTQYF
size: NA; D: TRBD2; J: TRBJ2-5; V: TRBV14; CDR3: CASSQGSGLRYF
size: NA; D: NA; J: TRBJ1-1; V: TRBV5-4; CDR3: CASSDRRVDNTEAFF
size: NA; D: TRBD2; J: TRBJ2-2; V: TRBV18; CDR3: CASSPFSSGSNGELFF
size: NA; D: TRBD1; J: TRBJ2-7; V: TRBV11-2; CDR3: CASSRGGGSEQYF
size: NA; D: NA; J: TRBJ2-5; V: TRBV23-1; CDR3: CASSPPPGYGIQETQYF
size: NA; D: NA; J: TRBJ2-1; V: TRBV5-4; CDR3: CASQKDSTYNEQFF
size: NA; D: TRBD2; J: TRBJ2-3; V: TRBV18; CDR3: CASSQSGTMRDTQYF
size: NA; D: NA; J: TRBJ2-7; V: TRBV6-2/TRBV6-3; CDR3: CASSFTQGRAEQYF
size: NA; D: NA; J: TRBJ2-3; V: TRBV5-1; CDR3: CASSGRLSTDTQYF
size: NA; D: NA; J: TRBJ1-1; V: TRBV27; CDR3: CASSFQGFGEAFF
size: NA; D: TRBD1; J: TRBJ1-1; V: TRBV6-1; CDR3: CASSGPSGTGVFAEAFF
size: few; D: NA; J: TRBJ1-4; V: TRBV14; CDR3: CASSQDRAWDGGEKLFF
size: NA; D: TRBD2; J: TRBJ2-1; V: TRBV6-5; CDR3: CASSSPGTRIEFF
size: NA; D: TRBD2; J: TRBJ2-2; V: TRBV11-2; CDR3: CASLREFTGELFF
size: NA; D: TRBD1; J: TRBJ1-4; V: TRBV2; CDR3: CASREAGGDEKLFF
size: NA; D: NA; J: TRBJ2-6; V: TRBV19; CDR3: CASSMGGAGANVLTF
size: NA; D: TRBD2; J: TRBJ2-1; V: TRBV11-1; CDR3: CASSQRLAGNNEQFF
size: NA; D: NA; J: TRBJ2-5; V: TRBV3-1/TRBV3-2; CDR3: CASSPEAGGETQYF
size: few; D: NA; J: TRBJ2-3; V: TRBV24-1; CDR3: CATSPGQPSDTQYF
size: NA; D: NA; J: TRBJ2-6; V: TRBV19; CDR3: CASSIQGSSGANVLTF
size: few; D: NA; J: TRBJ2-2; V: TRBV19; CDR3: CASTNPNTGELFF
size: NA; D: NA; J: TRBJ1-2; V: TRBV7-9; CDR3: CASSPRGSNEGHF
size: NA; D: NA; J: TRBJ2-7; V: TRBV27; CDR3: CASSSRFGQGGHEQYF
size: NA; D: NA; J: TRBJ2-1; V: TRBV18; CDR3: CASSPPPLAPKSGEQFF
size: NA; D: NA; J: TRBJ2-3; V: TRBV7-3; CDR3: CASSPLYSSTDTQYF
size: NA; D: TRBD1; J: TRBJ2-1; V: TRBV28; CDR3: CASSRDRGPPVEQFF
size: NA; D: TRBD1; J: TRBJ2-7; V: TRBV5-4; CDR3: CASSPGQGAHEQYF
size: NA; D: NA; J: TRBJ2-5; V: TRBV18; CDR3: CASSPPRGLRETQYF
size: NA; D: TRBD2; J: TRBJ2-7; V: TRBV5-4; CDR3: CASSLAWAGGSGSYEQYF
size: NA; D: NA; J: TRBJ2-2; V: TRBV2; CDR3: CASKRTDTGELFF
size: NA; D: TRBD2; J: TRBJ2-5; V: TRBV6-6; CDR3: CASMSGTSGRGETQYF
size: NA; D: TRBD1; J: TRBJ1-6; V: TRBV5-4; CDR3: CASSLDRGLNSPLHF
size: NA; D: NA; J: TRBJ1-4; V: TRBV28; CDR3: CASNRQGNRGEKLFF
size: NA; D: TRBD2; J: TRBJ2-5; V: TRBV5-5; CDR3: CASSARLAGGGETQYF
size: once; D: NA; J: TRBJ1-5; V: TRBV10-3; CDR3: CAISAQVDQPQHF
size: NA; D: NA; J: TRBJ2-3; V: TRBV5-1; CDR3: CASSDGSRDTQYF
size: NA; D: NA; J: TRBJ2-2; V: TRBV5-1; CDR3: CASSLLRNTGELFF
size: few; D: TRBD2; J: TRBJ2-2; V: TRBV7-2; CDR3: CASSLGGGRAGTGELFF
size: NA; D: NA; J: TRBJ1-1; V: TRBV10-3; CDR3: CAISEGDLPLNTEAFF
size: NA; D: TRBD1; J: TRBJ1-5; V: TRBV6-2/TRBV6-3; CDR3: CASSYGSGGWRNQPQHF